A single sample is the source of the 22 T cell receptor beta chains below, sequenced in a study of blood T cell repertoires in COVID-19. Generated by immunoSEQ multiplex PCR, the TCRdb table keeps only in-frame clones and is missing some. The data show about 150,000 clones, with more than 75% seen just once and roughly 2.6% held by the top ten. The material sequenced was peripheral blood. These receptors all come from a human donor with acute or convalescent COVID-19. The donor label of this sample is uncertain.

The rearrangement joins TRBV28 to TRBJ2-3; 7 nucleotides agree with TRBD2. Germline V gene sequence: CDR1 MDHEN, CDR2 SYDVKM. This CDR3 is 16 amino acids long. V shed 10 bases and J 0 bases; nucleotides not matched to a gene: 13. CDR3 sequence reads: CATRIKRGLSTDTQYF. The CDR3 nucleotides read TGTGCCACCAGAATCAAGCGGGGCCTAAGCACAGATACGCAGTATTTT.

This rearrangement joins TRBV7-9 to TRBJ1-5; TRBD1 matches at 7 bases. Looked up from germline, CDR1 is SEHNR and CDR2 is FQNEAQ (reference sequence). The CDR3 spans 15 residues. The V and J ends lost 4 bases and 0 bases, in that order; junction bases with no gene match: 3. Here the CDR3 DNA reads TGTGCCAGCAGCTCGGACAGGAGTAGCAATCAGCCCCAGCATTTT. Its protein product is CASSSDRSSNQPQHF. The full variable domain, its missing parts supplied by reference TRBV7-9 and TRBJ1-5, is DTGVSQNPRHKITKRGQNVTFRCDPISEHNRLYWYRQTLGQGPEFLTYFQNEAQLEKSRLLSDRFSAERPKGSFSTLEIQRTEQGDSAMYLCASSSDRSSNQPQHFGDGTRLSIL.

The chain uses TRBV7-6 and TRBJ2-1; 9 bases match TRBD2. There are 14 residues in the CDR3. Trimming removed 5 bases from V and 9 bases from J; junction bases left unmatched: 8. Germline values: CDR1 SGHVS, CDR2 FNYEAQ. CDR3 sequence reads: CASSPGLARGEQFF. The DNA for the CDR3 is TGTGCCAGCAGCCCCGGACTAGCGAGGGGTGAGCAGTTCTTC.

This clone was seen a single time. The chain links TRBV5-6 to TRBJ2-1; 8 nucleotides align to TRBD2. Trimming cost V 2 bases and J 13 bases; bases outside gene matches: 5. Germline loops: CDR1 SGHDT, CDR2 YYEEEE. The CDR3 runs to 12 residues. The CDR3 protein is CASSFLREDQFF. CDR3 DNA: TGTGCCAGCAGCTTTTTGCGGGAGGATCAGTTCTTC.

The chain employs TRBV19 and TRBJ2-1; 7 bases match TRBD2. V dropped 7 bases and J dropped 6; count of bases not matched to a gene: 9. The CDR3 runs 14 residues. The germline CDR1 and CDR2 sequences are LNHDA and SQIVND (reference sequence). The CDR3 sequence: CASKDGGLINEQFF. CDR3 coding DNA: TGTGCCAGTAAGGACGGGGGACTAATCAATGAGCAGTTCTTC.

J is TRBJ1-5 and V is TRBV7-9; D gene uncertain. The CDR3 runs 12 residues. CDR1 is SEHNR and CDR2 is FQNEAQ in the germline V gene (reference sequence). V was clipped by 4 bases and J by 5 bases, with 6 bases between them. This chain's CDR3 is CASSSGDQPQHF. In DNA, the CDR3 is TGTGCCAGCAGCTCCGGGGATCAGCCCCAGCATTTT.

This rearrangement joins TRBV20-1 to TRBJ2-7; no clear D gene. Germline-derived CDR1 and CDR2 are DFQATT and SNEGSKA (reference sequence). Trimming cost V 5 bases and J 2 bases, with 4 bases left between them. This CDR3 has 10 amino acids. This CDR3 reads CSALPYEQYF. CDR3 in DNA: TGCAGTGCTCTCCCCTACGAGCAGTACTTC.

This clone appeared once. The chain recombines TRBV6-2 or TRBV6-3 with TRBJ2-2; D is possibly TRBD2 (5 bases). CDR1 MNHEY and CDR2 SVGEGT come from the germline V gene. V gave up 2 bases and J gave up 3 bases, with 13 bases separating them. The CDR3 spans 16 residues. CDR3 bases: TGTGCCAGCAGTTACAACGGACTTACAGACACCGGGGAGCTGTTTTTT. Translating gives CASSYNGLTDTGELFF.

The gene calls are TRBV5-1 and TRBJ1-2, with 7 positions matching TRBD1. The CDR3 spans 12 residues. Per the germline V gene, CDR1 is SGHRS and CDR2 is YFSETQ. V trimming: 4 bases; J trimming: 7 bases; junction bases outside the gene matches: 4. The CDR3, as DNA: TGCGCCAGCAGCCTAGACAGGGTTGGCTACACCTTC. Protein: CASSLDRVGYTF.

The chain combines TRBV5-6 with TRBJ1-2; D remains unclear. V dropped 1 base and J dropped 0 bases, with 10 bases sitting between them. The CDR3 is 15 residues long. CDR1 SGHDT and CDR2 YYEEEE come from the germline V gene. DNA of the CDR3: TGTGCCAGCAGCTTGAGCCCTTCGGCTAACTATGGCTACACCTTC. Its protein is CASSLSPSANYGYTF.

The chain combines TRBV27 with TRBJ1-1; TRBD1 is a possible D gene (5 bases). The CDR3 is 14 residues long. Germline loops: CDR1 MNHEY, CDR2 SMNVEV (reference sequence). V was shortened by 3 bases and J by 3 bases, with 11 bases between the two germline ends. The CDR3 loop reads CASSLAGMYTEAFF. In DNA form, the CDR3 reads TGTGCCAGCAGTTTGGCAGGGATGTACACTGAAGCTTTCTTT.

This clone was seen once. The chain recombines TRBV10-3 with TRBJ2-7; 7 positions agree with TRBD1. Germline V gene sequence: CDR1 ENHRY, CDR2 SYGVKD. This CDR3 is built from 15 residues. J was trimmed by 0 bases and V by 7 bases; bases with no gene match: 9. The CDR3 DNA reads as TGTGCCATCAACAACCGGGACAGAGCCTCCTACGAGCAGTACTTC. Its protein is CAINNRDRASYEQYF.

The V call is TRBV7-6, the J call TRBJ2-3; 9 nucleotides align to TRBD2. CDR1 and CDR2 (germline): SGHVS, FNYEAQ. The junction had 7 bases not matched to a gene; V was cut back by 1 base and J by 5 bases. CDR3 size: 16 residues. CDR3 sequence reads: CASSLVAGVGRDTQYF. CDR3 nucleotide sequence: TGTGCCAGCAGCTTAGTAGCGGGAGTTGGTAGAGATACGCAGTATTTT.

The chain couples TRBV2 to TRBJ2-7; TRBD1 matches at 7 bases. The V and J ends lost 6 bases and 0 bases, in that order; junction bases with no gene match: 5. Germline V gene lookup returns CDR1 SNHLY and CDR2 FYNNEI. CDR3 length: 14 amino acids. The CDR3 DNA follows: TGTGCCAGCAGACCGACAGGGTCCTCCTACGAGCAGTACTTC. Translating gives CASRPTGSSYEQYF.

DNA of the CDR3: TGTGCCAGCAGCCTAGCGCTAGGGTCCTACAATGAGCAGTTCTTC. This codes for CASSLALGSYNEQFF. The chain combines TRBV7-3 with TRBJ2-1; tentative D call: TRBD2 (6 bases). CDR3 length equals 15 residues. CDR1 is SGHTA, CDR2 FQGTGA, per germline. The V end was cut by 5 bases, the J end by 1 base, with 12 bases between.

J is TRBJ1-2 and V is TRBV19, with D possibly TRBD1 on 5 matching bases. Germline V gene data show CDR1 as LNHDA and CDR2 as SQIVND (reference sequence). The CDR3 consists of 15 residues. V lost 0 bases and J lost 4, with 12 bases in between. The CDR3 DNA sequence: TGTGCCAGTAGTATAGATCCCAGGACAAGCTATGGCTACACCTTC. It translates to CASSIDPRTSYGYTF.

The CDR3 here is CASQGETEAFF. CDR3 nucleotide sequence: TGTGCCAGCCAGGGGGAAACTGAAGCTTTCTTT. The chain is built from TRBV12-3 or TRBV12-4 and TRBJ1-1, with TRBD1 matching over 7 bases. CDR3 length: 11 amino acids. J gave up 5 bases and V 8 bases, and 2 bases lay outside the gene matches.

The rearrangement links TRBV3-1 (or the pseudogene TRBV3-2) to TRBJ2-1, with D tentatively TRBD2 (6 bases). This CDR3 has 17 amino acids. Germline V gives CDR1 LGHDT, CDR2 YNNKEL (reference sequence). Trimming removed 4 bases from V and 3 bases from J, with 19 bases in between. The CDR3 reads CASSPPLRGAIYNEQFF. The DNA of the CDR3 is TGTGCCAGCAGCCCTCCGTTGCGCGGGGCTATCTACAATGAGCAGTTCTTC.

CDR3 sequence (DNA): TGTGCCAGCAGTGAAAGAGTGTTAGATACGCAGTATTTT. Protein sequence: CASSERVLDTQYF. This sequence joins TRBV6-1 and TRBJ2-3; D is undetermined. This CDR3 region has 13 residues. Germline V CDR1 and CDR2: MNHNS, SASEGT. Trimming shortened V by 2 bases and J by 5 bases, and 8 bases separated the two germline ends.

The chain uses TRBV7-2 and TRBJ2-1; the match to TRBD2 covers 8 bases. This CDR3 is built from 17 residues. The V gene's germline CDR1 is SGHTA and CDR2 FQGNSA. V shed 1 base, J shed 2 bases, and the junction held 7 bases outside the gene matches. The CDR3 sequence: CASSLEPATSAYNEQFF. CDR3 nucleotide sequence: TGTGCCAGCAGCTTAGAGCCCGCGACTAGCGCCTACAATGAGCAGTTCTTC.

The V gene is TRBV6-5, the J gene TRBJ2-7, with D possibly being TRBD1 (7 bases). V gave up 4 bases and J gave up 3 bases, with 10 bases separating them. This CDR3 has 13 residues. In germline, CDR1 is MNHEY, CDR2 SVGAGI. This CDR3 reads CASSSQGGYEQYV. Written as DNA, the CDR3 is TGTGCCAGCAGTTCGCAGGGGGGCTACGAGCAGTACGTC.

This chain links TRBV7-2 with TRBJ2-1, with 11 bases fitting TRBD2. V lost 5 bases, J lost 4 bases, and 4 bases stayed unmatched. Germline lookup yields CDR1 SGHTA and CDR2 FQGNSA. This CDR3 is 15 amino acids long. The CDR3 DNA is TGTGCCAGCAGCCCACTAGCGGGGGAATACAATGAGCAGTTCTTC. Protein: CASSPLAGEYNEQFF. The full variable domain, with the rest looked up from reference TRBV7-2 and TRBJ2-1, is GAGVSQSPSNKVTEKGKDVELRCDPISGHTALYWYRQSLGQGLEFLIYFQGNSAPDKSGLPSDRFSAERTGGSVSTLTIQRTQQEDSAVYLCASSPLAGEYNEQFFGPGTRLTVL.